This TCR beta chain was sequenced for a study of cytomegalovirus exposure and HLA in healthy donors. About the research overall: In a later analysis, the approximately 110 validation repertoires were reported to have used the same platform as the roughly 730 first-cohort repertoires. General study findings and limits: TCR beta chains numbering some 160 were designated cytomegalovirus-associated.

On this clone: Its antigen is unidentified.

CDR3 length equals 15 residues. Sequencing used immunoSEQ multiplex PCR; TCRdb keeps in-frame clones, though not all of them. The data contain about 130,000 clones, under 90% of them singletons. This chain uses TRBV21-1 with TRBJ1-4. TRBV21-1 has pseudogene status. The sequenced material came from PBMCs. The sequence was obtained from a young woman in good health and CMV-seronegative. The CDR3 region is CASSAAFATNEKLFF. The CDR3 DNA reads as TGTGCCAGCAGCGCGGCGTTTGCAACTAATGAAAAACTGTTTTTT.